The source of this T cell receptor (beta chain) is a study of the immune and genomic landscape of osteosarcoma. Study-level information: Pediatric and adult high-grade osteosarcoma patients, median diagnosis age approximately 30. Most patients were poor-risk; roughly 70% had died. Overall study results and limits: Clonality was higher in immune-hot C3 than cold C1, yet still low. About five repertoires, each under 100 clonotypes, were dominated by one hyperexpanded clone.

Worth noting for this clone: The antigen is unknown.

V was clipped by 4 bases and J by 0 bases, with 11 bases between them. The germline V gene encodes CDR1 KGHSH and CDR2 LQKENI. The CDR3 extends over 15 amino acids. The repertoire was sequenced with immunoSEQ multiplex PCR; TCRdb's copy has only in-frame clones and lacks some. The top ten clones hold roughly 54% of a sample with about 450 clones, 60% to 80% of them seen once. This sequence originates from a woman younger than 30 with osteosarcoma. The rearrangement joins TRBV18 to TRBJ2-3; D may correspond to TRBD1 or TRBD2 (5 bases each). The sequenced sample consisted of metastatic tumor tissue from the chest wall. In DNA form, the CDR3 reads TGTGCCAGCTCACGTGTAGGGACCAGCACAGATACGCAGTATTTT. Protein product: CASSRVGTSTDTQYF.